The present T cell receptor beta chain was sequenced within a study of blood T cell repertoires in COVID-19. Study at large: Collection of acute and convalescent COVID-19 samples took place in the United States, Italy and Spain.

This CDR3 spans 13 amino acids. Trimming stripped 7 bases from V and 7 bases from J, with 16 bases between. The protocol was immunoSEQ multiplex PCR, while the TCRdb copy is restricted to in-frame clones and leaves out a portion. Of tens of thousands of clones in the sample, approximately 85% were seen once. Sequenced: peripheral blood. J is TRBJ1-2 and V is TRBV12-3 or TRBV12-4; D not certain. The clonotype was recovered from a woman in her 70s in a cohort sampled during active COVID-19. The CDR3 DNA reads TGTGCCAGCACTCCATCGGCCGGGGTTGGCTACACCTTC. As protein: CASTPSAGVGYTF.